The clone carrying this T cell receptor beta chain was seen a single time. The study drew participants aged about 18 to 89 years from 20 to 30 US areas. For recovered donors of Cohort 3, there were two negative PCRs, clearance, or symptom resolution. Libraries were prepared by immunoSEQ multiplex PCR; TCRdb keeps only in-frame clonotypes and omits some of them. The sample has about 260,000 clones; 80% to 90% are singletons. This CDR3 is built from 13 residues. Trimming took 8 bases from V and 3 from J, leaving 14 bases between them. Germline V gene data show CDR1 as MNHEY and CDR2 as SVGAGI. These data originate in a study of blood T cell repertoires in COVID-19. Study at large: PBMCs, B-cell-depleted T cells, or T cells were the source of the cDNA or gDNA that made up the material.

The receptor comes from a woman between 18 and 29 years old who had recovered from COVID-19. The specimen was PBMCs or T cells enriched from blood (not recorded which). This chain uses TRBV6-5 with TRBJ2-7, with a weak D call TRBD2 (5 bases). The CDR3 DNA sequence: TGTGCCAGCGGAAGGACTGCTCTCTACGAGCAGTACTTC. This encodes CASGRTALYEQYF.